These 14 T cell receptor beta chains share one sample of origin, sequenced in a study of T cell repertoires in cytomegalovirus infection. Their cognate antigens are unknown. TCRdb ran MiXCR on the reads and lists one entry per CDR3 protein. Of under 350,000 distinct CDR3 sequences detected, under 25% appear once; the ten largest clones hold under 25%. Sequencing used cultured PBMCs, obtained from culture after CMV antigen stimulation. These receptors originate from a human donor in good health (CMV status not recorded). Some clones in this sample may be carry-over from other donors' samples.

This clonotype was found many times. V usage is TRBV12-3 or TRBV12-4 and J usage is TRBJ2-2; 10 bases map to TRBD2. V lost 2 bases, J lost 2 bases, and 2 bases stayed unmatched. This CDR3 is built from 16 residues. In DNA form, the CDR3 reads TGTGCCAGCAGTTTACTAGCGGGAGTAAACACCGGGGAGCTGTTTTTT. It yields the protein CASSLLAGVNTGELFF.

This clonotype was seen ten or more times. The gene calls are TRBV12-3 or TRBV12-4 and TRBJ1-2; TRBD1 is a possible D gene (6 bases). This CDR3 has 12 amino acids. Trimming cost V 8 bases and J 5 bases, with 12 bases left between them. The CDR3 nucleotides read TGTGCCAGCCTCCCGGGGGCGTATGGCTACACCTTC. It encodes CASLPGAYGYTF.

This clonotype has just a few counts. This chain uses TRBV6-1 with TRBJ2-7; D unclear. Trimming left V 2 bases short and J 4 bases short, with 12 bases between. This CDR3 is built from 14 residues. Germline CDR1 reads MNHNS; CDR2 reads SASEGT. The CDR3 DNA reads as TGTGCCAGCAGTGAAATAGGCTACACATACGAGCAGTACGTC. Its translation is CASSEIGYTYEQYV.

This clonotype was seen repeatedly, ten times or more. This chain uses TRBV7-9 with TRBJ2-3, with a tentative D call TRBD2 (6 bases). The ends were cut back, 4 bases at V and 1 base at J, with 9 bases in the middle. The CDR3 has 14 residues. Germline assignment: CDR1 SEHNR and CDR2 FQNEAQ (reference sequence). In DNA, the CDR3 is TGTGCCAGCAGCTCCCCTAGCGGCACAGATACGCAGTATTTT. This translates into CASSSPSGTDTQYF.

This clonotype was recorded many times. The chain is built from TRBV5-1 and TRBJ2-2; 9 nucleotides match TRBD1. Unmatched junction bases numbered 0, after V lost 3 bases and J lost 0 bases. Germline V gene sequence: CDR1 SGHRS, CDR2 YFSETQ. The CDR3 runs to 15 residues. CDR3 amino acids: CASSWDRANTGELFF. CDR3 in DNA: TGCGCCAGCAGCTGGGACAGGGCGAACACCGGGGAGCTGTTTTTT. The full variable domain, in which reference TRBV5-1 and TRBJ2-2 provide the parts outside the CDR3, is KAGVTQTPRYLIKTRGQQVTLSCSPISGHRSVSWYQQTPGQGLQFLFEYFSETQRNKGNFPGRFSGRQFSNSRSEMNVSTLELGDSALYLCASSWDRANTGELFFGEGSRLTVL.

The chain employs TRBV2 and TRBJ1-5, with D perhaps TRBD1 (6 bases). In germline, CDR1 is SNHLY, CDR2 FYNNEI. This CDR3 has 14 amino acids. Trimming took off 7 bases at V and 3 bases at J, with 13 bases between the two ends. The chain's CDR3 is CASNPGVTNQPQHF. CDR3 coding DNA: TGTGCCAGCAACCCAGGGGTAACCAATCAGCCCCAGCATTTT.

The chain combines TRBV19 with TRBJ2-2, with 7 bases aligning to TRBD2. Germline CDR1 LNHDA, CDR2 SQIVND (reference sequence). The CDR3 is made up of 14 amino acids. J lost 4 bases, V lost 10 bases, and 9 bases had no gene match. CDR3 residues: CATFAGVSTGELFF. The CDR3 coding sequence is TGTGCCACCTTTGCGGGAGTTAGCACCGGGGAGCTGTTTTTT.

The chain carries TRBV11-3 and TRBJ2-3; 10 nucleotides match TRBD2. This CDR3 is built from 18 residues. Losses at the gene ends were 3 bases for V and 4 bases for J; bases not matched to a gene: 13. CDR1 SGHNT and CDR2 YENEEA come from the germline V gene. Written as DNA, the CDR3 is TGTGCCAGCAGCTTTAACGGACTAGCGGATCCGCAGCCAGATACGCAGTATTTT. Translated, it gives CASSFNGLADPQPDTQYF.

The chain recombines TRBV23-1 with TRBJ2-3; TRBD1 is a possible D gene (6 bases). TRBV23-1 is annotated as an ORF whose role is uncertain. V was trimmed by 4 bases and J by 4 bases, leaving 12 bases between them. This CDR3 has 14 residues. CDR3 protein: CASSPDSLADTQYF. The DNA of the CDR3 is TGCGCCAGCAGTCCGGACAGCCTAGCAGATACGCAGTATTTT.

The chain is built from TRBV20-1 and TRBJ2-7, with TRBD2 matching 9 bases. The CDR3 runs to 17 residues. The germline V gene has CDR1 DFQATT and CDR2 SNEGSKA (reference sequence). Trimming cost V 1 base and J 5 bases; bases outside gene matches: 15. CDR3 nucleotides: TGCAGTGCTAGAGCCGAGTACCCGGGACTAGCTGCCCACGAGCAGTACTTC. Translating gives CSARAEYPGLAAHEQYF.

The chain combines TRBV27 with TRBJ2-3; TRBD1 matches 8 bases. CDR3 length: 16 amino acids. Germline V gives CDR1 MNHEY, CDR2 SMNVEV (reference sequence). V shed 5 bases and J 1 base; nucleotides not matched to a gene: 8. The CDR3, as DNA: TGTGCCAGCAGTCCATGGACAGGGTTTGGCACAGATACGCAGTATTTT. It codes for CASSPWTGFGTDTQYF.

This clonotype has more than one count but fewer than ten. The rearrangement uses TRBV7-6 and TRBJ2-1; 9 bases are a match to TRBD2. The germline CDR1 and CDR2 sequences are SGHVS and FNYEAQ. The CDR3 runs to 17 residues. V gave up 2 bases and J gave up 3 bases; unmatched junction bases: 8. CDR3 in DNA: TGTGCCAGCAGCTTATCTAGCGGGGTGGGGGGCTACAATGAGCAGTTCTTC. Amino acids: CASSLSSGVGGYNEQFF.

The V gene is TRBV7-2, the J gene TRBJ2-7, with 7 bases lining up with TRBD2. Trimming took 5 bases from V and 4 from J; bases not matched to a gene: 8. Germline V lookup: CDR1 SGHTA, CDR2 FQGNSA. The CDR3 covers 14 residues. As DNA, the CDR3 is TGTGCCAGCAGCCGCCGGGCGGGAGAGTACGAGCAGTACGTC. Translated: CASSRRAGEYEQYV.

Ten or more counts support this clonotype. This chain connects TRBV7-3 to TRBJ2-3, with a weak D call TRBD2 (5 bases). V lost 4 bases and J 4 bases, leaving 21 bases between the germline ends. The CDR3 is made up of 17 amino acids. Germline values: CDR1 SGHTA, CDR2 FQGTGA. This CDR3 reads CASSSIRGPVGSDTQYF. The DNA for the CDR3 is TGTGCCAGCAGCTCCATTCGAGGGCCCGTTGGGTCAGATACGCAGTATTTT.